These 21 T cell receptor beta chains originate from one sample sequenced in a study of graft-versus-host responses after intestinal transplantation. The antigens these receptors bind are not known. Clones were sequenced by immunoSEQ multiplex PCR, and TCRdb holds only the in-frame ones, with some missing. Here the sample spans around 120,000 clones, less than 95% being singletons. The source was unstimulated CD4+ T cells sorted from spleen or lymph node cells, collected before intestinal transplant. The source is a human donor who received an intestinal transplant.

The chain couples TRBV6-5 to TRBJ1-5; D is unresolved. The CDR3 spans 13 residues. Germline V lookup: CDR1 MNHEY, CDR2 SVGAGI. V gave up 5 bases and J gave up 5 bases, with 10 bases separating them. In DNA form, the CDR3 reads TGTGCCAGCAGTGACTTCCGAGATCAGCCCCAGCATTTT. Protein sequence: CASSDFRDQPQHF.

This rearrangement joins TRBV27 to TRBJ1-6; D is perhaps TRBD1 (6 bases). The V end lost 8 bases, the J end lost 8 bases, and 22 bases lay between the germline ends. This CDR3 has 16 residues. Germline V gene lookup returns CDR1 MNHEY and CDR2 SMNVEV (reference sequence). CDR3 in amino acids: CASAGAGGPWDSPLHF. DNA of the CDR3: TGTGCCAGCGCCGGAGCGGGGGGGCCTTGGGATTCACCCCTCCACTTT.

The rearrangement links TRBV7-2 to TRBJ2-1; 9 bases fit TRBD2. The germline V gene has CDR1 SGHTA and CDR2 FQGNSA. With V trimmed by 2 bases and J by 4 bases, 9 bases remained unmatched. CDR3 length: 17 residues. The CDR3 bases are TGTGCCAGCAGCTTAAGGCCTGGACTAGCGAGGTACAATGAGCAGTTCTTC. This encodes CASSLRPGLARYNEQFF. Based on the CDR3 plus reference TRBV7-2 and TRBJ2-1, the full variable domain is GAGVSQSPSNKVTEKGKDVELRCDPISGHTALYWYRQSLGQGLEFLIYFQGNSAPDKSGLPSDRFSAERTGGSVSTLTIQRTQQEDSAVYLCASSLRPGLARYNEQFFGPGTRLTVL.

The V call is TRBV6-5, the J call TRBJ2-7, with TRBD2 matching 11 bases. CDR1 and CDR2 from the germline V gene are MNHEY and SVGAGI. V gave up 2 bases and J gave up 6 bases; unmatched junction bases: 3. The CDR3 consists of 14 residues. CDR3 DNA: TGTGCCAGCAGTTACACTAGCGGGAGAGGCGAGCAGTACTTC. Residues: CASSYTSGRGEQYF.

V and J are TRBV18 and TRBJ1-1; 9 nucleotides agree with TRBD1. CDR1 is KGHSH and CDR2 is LQKENI in the germline V gene. The CDR3 has 15 residues. V lost 5 bases to trimming and J lost 4 bases; unmatched junction nucleotides: 8. The CDR3 region has the DNA TGTGCCAGCTCATCCCGGACAGGGGCTACCACTGAAGCTTTCTTT. As protein: CASSSRTGATTEAFF.

The genes are TRBV10-3 and TRBJ2-7, with D perhaps TRBD1 (7 bases). Trimming took 3 bases from V and 5 from J, leaving 14 bases between them. Germline V gene sequence: CDR1 ENHRY, CDR2 SYGVKD. This CDR3 is 14 amino acids long. Here the CDR3 DNA reads TGTGCCATCAGTGAATTCCAGGGGGGCGACGAGCAGTACTTC. It codes for CAISEFQGGDEQYF.

The V and J genes are TRBV18 and TRBJ2-3; perhaps TRBD1 as D (8 bases). The germline V gene encodes CDR1 KGHSH and CDR2 LQKENI. The CDR3 consists of 13 residues. The germline V and J ends were trimmed by 3 bases and 8 bases, with 12 bases remaining between them. CDR3 protein: CASSPTGEGTQYF. The CDR3 nucleotides read TGTGCCAGCTCACCGACAGGGGAGGGTACGCAGTATTTT.

V gene TRBV28 combines with J gene TRBJ2-3, with 10 bases aligning to TRBD1. Germline V gene data show CDR1 as MDHEN and CDR2 as SYDVKM. This CDR3 has 15 amino acids. Unmatched junction bases numbered 11, after V lost 11 bases and J lost 3 bases. In DNA, the CDR3 is TGTGCCGTCAAGAGGGACAGGGGAACGACAGATACGCAGTATTTT. Translated, it gives CAVKRDRGTTDTQYF.

This clone was picked up one time. This rearrangement joins TRBV2 to TRBJ2-2; 8 bases line up with TRBD2. Per the germline V gene, CDR1 is SNHLY and CDR2 is FYNNEI. The CDR3 spans 15 residues. J gave up 4 bases and V 8 bases, and 9 bases lay outside the gene matches. The CDR3 DNA reads TGTGCCAGCTCTTTTGCGGGGGGTGGCACCGGGGAGCTGTTTTTT. Translated, it gives CASSFAGGGTGELFF.

This chain uses TRBV5-8 with TRBJ1-2; TRBD1 might be the D (6 bases). Germline V lookup: CDR1 SGHTS, CDR2 YDEGEE. The CDR3 has 16 residues. Trimming removed 1 base from V and 5 bases from J, with 18 bases in between. Here the CDR3 DNA reads TGTGCCAGCAGCTTGTTCGGGGGGCGGCCAAGTTATGGCTACACCTTC. Its protein product is CASSLFGGRPSYGYTF.

The gene calls are TRBV7-9 and TRBJ1-5; no clear D gene. The CDR3 is made up of 14 amino acids. The V and J ends lost 5 bases and 3 bases respectively, with 11 bases between them. In germline, CDR1 is SEHNR, CDR2 FQNEAQ (reference sequence). CDR3 loop: CASSTGMDNQPQHF. As DNA, the CDR3 is TGTGCCAGCAGCACCGGGATGGACAATCAGCCCCAGCATTTT. The variable domain in full, with the rest retrieved from reference TRBV7-9 and TRBJ1-5, is DTGVSQNPRHKITKRGQNVTFRCDPISEHNRLYWYRQTLGQGPEFLTYFQNEAQLEKSRLLSDRFSAERPKGSFSTLEIQRTEQGDSAMYLCASSTGMDNQPQHFGDGTRLSIL.

The chain joins TRBV25-1 to TRBJ2-3, with 8 positions matching TRBD2. The CDR3 runs to 15 residues. After removal of 9 bases from V and 3 bases from J, the junction contained 11 bases not matched to a gene. Germline V gene data show CDR1 as MGHDK and CDR2 as SYGVNS. CDR3 loop: CASAPAGEITDTQYF. CDR3 DNA: TGTGCCAGTGCTCCAGCGGGGGAAATAACAGATACGCAGTATTTT.

This rearrangement joins TRBV19 to TRBJ1-1; tentatively, D is TRBD1 (5 bases). Germline V gives CDR1 LNHDA, CDR2 SQIVND (reference sequence). The CDR3 extends over 14 amino acids. V was pared by 2 bases and J by 5 bases, with 12 bases between. The CDR3 DNA reads as TGTGCCAGTAGTATAAGGGGCGCGGGGACTGAAGCTTTCTTT. Protein: CASSIRGAGTEAFF.

The J gene is TRBJ1-3, the V gene TRBV6-5; weak D call: TRBD1 (6 bases). The germline V and J ends were trimmed by 5 bases and 2 bases, with 13 bases remaining between them. The CDR3 is made up of 15 amino acids. Germline assignment: CDR1 MNHEY and CDR2 SVGAGI. The CDR3 DNA is TGTGCCAGCAGTCCGGACAGCACCGCTGGAAACACCATATATTTT. Encoded protein: CASSPDSTAGNTIYF.

This clone was counted a single time. CDR3 DNA: TGTGCCAGCAGTGAAGCCGGACAGCCTAATGAAAAACTGTTTTTT. Amino acid sequence: CASSEAGQPNEKLFF. V and J are TRBV6-1 and TRBJ1-4, with D possibly being TRBD1 (6 bases). V dropped 0 bases and J dropped 3 bases, with 8 bases sitting between them. CDR3 length equals 15 residues. Germline V gene data show CDR1 as MNHNS and CDR2 as SASEGT.

The chain employs TRBV28 and TRBJ1-2, with D possibly being TRBD1 (6 bases). V was cut by 3 bases and J by 6 bases, with 20 bases left in between. Germline V CDR1 and CDR2: MDHEN, SYDVKM. This CDR3 comprises 16 residues. The CDR3 DNA reads as TGTGCCAGCAGTTTTGGGGCTAGGACAGCGTGGGATGGCTACACCTTC. This encodes CASSFGARTAWDGYTF.

The rearrangement uses TRBV11-2 and TRBJ1-1, with 8 bases matching TRBD1. The CDR3 loop spans 12 amino acids. The germline gives CDR1 SGHAT, CDR2 FQNNGV. V trimming: 5 bases; J trimming: 14 bases; junction bases outside the gene matches: 10. CDR3 nucleotide sequence: TGTGCCAGCAGCCGGACAGGGTTTAAGTTCTTCTTT. Its protein product is CASSRTGFKFFF.

This chain links TRBV5-4 with TRBJ2-3; 11 positions agree with TRBD2. The CDR3 covers 15 residues. The germline V gene encodes CDR1 SGHNT and CDR2 YYREEE (reference sequence). Trimming removed 2 bases from V and 4 bases from J; junction bases left unmatched: 3. CDR3 DNA: TGTGCCAGCAGCTTACTACTAGCGGGGGCAGATACGCAGTATTTT. It codes for CASSLLLAGADTQYF.

V and J are TRBV27 and TRBJ2-4; D is possibly TRBD2 (6 bases). V was cut by 7 bases and J by 11 bases, with 12 bases left in between. The CDR3 is made up of 11 amino acids. The germline V gene has CDR1 MNHEY and CDR2 SMNVEV (reference sequence). The CDR3 protein is CASTPGVFQYF. The CDR3 coding sequence is TGTGCCAGCACCCCGGGAGTTTTTCAGTACTTC.

The gene calls are TRBV4-3 and TRBJ1-1; D is ambiguous. V was clipped by 1 base and J by 2 bases, with 11 bases between them. CDR3 length: 15 residues. Germline-derived CDR1 and CDR2 are LGHNA and YSLEER. CDR3: CASSQGLLSNTEAFF. DNA for the CDR3: TGCGCCAGCAGCCAAGGACTTTTGAGTAACACTGAAGCTTTCTTT.

The chain has TRBV6-1 and TRBJ1-5; TRBD1 agrees at 9 bases. Losses at the gene ends were 7 bases for V and 4 bases for J; bases not matched to a gene: 8. The CDR3 runs to 15 residues. Germline V gives CDR1 MNHNS, CDR2 SASEGT. CDR3 protein: CASTSGDRENQPQHF. As DNA, the CDR3 is TGTGCCAGCACCTCGGGGGACAGGGAAAATCAGCCCCAGCATTTT.